This T cell receptor (beta chain) was recovered during a study of vaccination effects on CD4 cells after COVID-19. Background on the study: Post-vaccine samples followed the second dose by a median of 72 days.

Scientists isolated CD4+ T cells after an approximately 10-day culture period ended. Participants were given two doses of BNT162b2 or mRNA-1273 vaccine. IL-2 medium took the place of half the medium on both days 3 and 7. Study-wide results and caveats: Infection- and vaccine-induced clones contracted markedly late after vaccination. The study had few convalescent patients and no early post-infection timepoints.

This clone was detected a few times. The target antigen is unknown. Here immunoSEQ multiplex PCR was the method, and the copy in TCRdb shows in-frame clones only, minus some. The sample has about 45,000 clones; 55% to 75% are singletons. This TCR was sampled from a human donor who received a COVID-19 vaccine. The starting material was CD4+ T cells from PBMCs cultured without peptide, obtained after COVID-19 vaccination.

This chain's CDR3 is CASSSTVNTEAFF. CDR3 in DNA: TGTGCCAGCAGTTCAACTGTGAACACTGAAGCTTTCTTT. This chain joins TRBV12-3 or TRBV12-4 and TRBJ1-1; unclear D gene. There are 13 residues in the CDR3. Trimming took off 4 bases at V and 0 bases at J, with 6 bases between the two ends.